Detailed here is one T cell receptor (beta chain). The data were taken from a study of PD-1 blockade in classical Hodgkin lymphoma. For the study at large: Nivolumab was administered to patients intravenously at 3 mg/kg every 2 weeks.

Described time point: cycle 4 day 1 (C4D1), after less than seven weeks of nivolumab. Every patient had relapsed following autologous stem cell transplantation, and cohorts differed in brentuximab vedotin exposure. This table comes from immunoSEQ multiplex PCR, and its TCRdb copy is limited to in-frame clones, with some not included. The sample lists around 50,000 clones, 90% occurring once. Trimming took 2 bases from V and 0 from J, leaving 11 bases between them. The CDR3 runs 16 residues. Per the germline V gene, CDR1 is SGHTA and CDR2 is FQGNSA. Sequenced material: peripheral blood mononuclear cells (PBMCs), taken before the fourth cycle of nivolumab. V is TRBV7-2 and J is TRBJ1-3; D unclear. This receptor was obtained from a human donor with classical Hodgkin lymphoma. The CDR3: CASSLNIYASGNTIYF. CDR3 in DNA: TGTGCCAGCAGCTTAAACATTTATGCCTCTGGAAACACCATATATTTT.